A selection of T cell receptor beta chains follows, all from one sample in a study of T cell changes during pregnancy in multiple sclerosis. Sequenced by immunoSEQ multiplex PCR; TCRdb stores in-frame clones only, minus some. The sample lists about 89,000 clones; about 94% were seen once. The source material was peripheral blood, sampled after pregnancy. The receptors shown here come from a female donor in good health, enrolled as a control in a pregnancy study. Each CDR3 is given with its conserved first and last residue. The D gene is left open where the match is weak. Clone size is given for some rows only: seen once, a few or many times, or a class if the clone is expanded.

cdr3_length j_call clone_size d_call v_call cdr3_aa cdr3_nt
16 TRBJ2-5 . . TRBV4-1 CASSQDLSQGEETQYF TGCGCCAGCAGCCAAGATCTCTCACAGGGCGAAGAGACCCAGTACTTC
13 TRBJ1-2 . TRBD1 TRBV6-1 CASRSRGKYGYTF TGTGCCAGCCGATCCAGGGGGAAGTATGGCTACACCTTC
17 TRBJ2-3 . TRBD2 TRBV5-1 CASSPSGRSLSTDTQYF TGCGCCAGCAGCCCAAGCGGGAGGTCTTTAAGCACAGATACGCAGTATTTT
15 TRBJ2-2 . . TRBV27 CASRAGVRNTGELFF TGTGCCAGCAGAGCAGGGGTCCGGAACACCGGGGAGCTGTTTTTT
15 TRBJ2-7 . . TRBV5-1 CASSLSFRKTYEQYF TGCGCCAGCAGCTTGAGTTTTCGAAAGACTTACGAGCAGTACTTC
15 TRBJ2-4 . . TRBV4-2 CASSVAREAKNIQYF TGTGCCAGCAGCGTCGCTAGGGAGGCCAAAAACATTCAGTACTTC
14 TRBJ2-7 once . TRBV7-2 CASSLEPGPYEQYF TGTGCCAGCAGCTTAGAGCCAGGGCCCTACGAGCAGTACTTC
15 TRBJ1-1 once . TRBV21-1 CASSTPDKSNTEAFF TGTGCCAGCAGCACACCGGACAAGTCGAACACTGAAGCTTTCTTT
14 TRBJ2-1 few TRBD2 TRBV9 CASSALLAGGEQFF TGTGCCAGCAGCGCATTACTAGCGGGGGGTGAGCAGTTCTTC
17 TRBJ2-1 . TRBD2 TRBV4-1 CASSHSRGAGGPNEQFF TGCGCCAGCAGCCACTCCAGGGGAGCGGGAGGGCCCAATGAGCAGTTCTTC
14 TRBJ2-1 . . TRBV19 CASSMGGWPNEQFF TGTGCCAGTAGTATGGGGGGATGGCCCAATGAGCAGTTCTTC
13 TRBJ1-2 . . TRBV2 CARRDSKGYGYTF TGTGCCAGGAGGGACTCAAAGGGGTATGGCTACACCTTC
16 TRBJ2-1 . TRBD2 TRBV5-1 CASTPGGGSTYNEQFF TGCGCCAGCACCCCGGGGGGGGGTTCGACCTACAATGAGCAGTTCTTC
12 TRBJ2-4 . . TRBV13 CASSLEGNIQYF TGTGCCAGCAGCTTAGAGGGGAACATTCAGTACTTC
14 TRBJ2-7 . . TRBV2 CASNPQGSAYEQYF TGTGCCAGCAACCCACAGGGTAGCGCCTACGAGCAGTACTTC
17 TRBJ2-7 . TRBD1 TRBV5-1 CASSYSGTGSSSYEQYF TGCGCCAGCAGCTATTCCGGGACAGGGTCCTCCTCCTACGAGCAGTACTTC
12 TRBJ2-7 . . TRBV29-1 CSVEDSTPEQYF TGCAGCGTTGAAGATAGTACCCCCGAGCAGTACTTC
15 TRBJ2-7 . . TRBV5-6 CASSLARGSPYEQYF TGTGCCAGCAGCTTGGCGCGGGGAAGTCCTTACGAGCAGTACTTC
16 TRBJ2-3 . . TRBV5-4 CASSLDPGSGTDTQYF TGTGCCAGCAGCTTGGATCCGGGGTCGGGCACAGATACGCAGTATTTT
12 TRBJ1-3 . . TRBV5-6 CASSLTGNTIYF TGTGCCAGCAGCTTGACAGGAAACACCATATATTTT
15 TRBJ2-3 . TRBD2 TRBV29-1 CSVGTSGSGSDTQYF TGCAGCGTTGGGACTAGCGGGAGCGGGTCAGATACGCAGTATTTT
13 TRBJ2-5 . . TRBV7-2 CASSSGVLETQYF TGTGCCAGCAGCTCCGGAGTTCTAGAGACCCAGTACTTC
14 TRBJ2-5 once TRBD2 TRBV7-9 CASSFASGQETQYF TGTGCCAGCAGCTTCGCTAGCGGCCAAGAGACCCAGTACTTC
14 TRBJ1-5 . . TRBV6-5 CASSNLDGNQPQHF TGTGCCAGCAGTAACCTCGACGGGAATCAGCCCCAGCATTTT
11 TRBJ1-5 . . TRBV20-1 CSASRSQPQHF TGCAGTGCTAGTCGGAGTCAGCCCCAGCATTTT
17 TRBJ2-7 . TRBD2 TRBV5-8 CASSLGRRSGRANEQYF TGTGCCAGCAGCTTGGGAAGACGGAGCGGGAGGGCGAACGAGCAGTACTTC
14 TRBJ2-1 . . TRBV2 CASRTSWDYNEQFF TGTGCCAGCAGAACTAGCTGGGATTACAATGAGCAGTTCTTC
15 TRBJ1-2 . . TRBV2 CASSEAQTGFYGYTF TGTGCCAGCAGTGAAGCGCAAACAGGGTTCTATGGCTACACCTTC
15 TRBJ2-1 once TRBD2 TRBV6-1 CASSDGTSFYNEQFF TGTGCCAGCAGTGATGGGACTAGCTTTTACAATGAGCAGTTCTTC
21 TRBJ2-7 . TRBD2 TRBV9 CASSVGVIRNWREGPSYEQYF TGTGCCAGCAGCGTAGGTGTGATCCGCAACTGGCGGGAGGGCCCGTCCTACGAGCAGTACTTC
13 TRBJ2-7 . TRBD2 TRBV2 CASNRLAVYEQYF TGTGCCAGCAACCGACTAGCGGTCTACGAGCAGTACTTC
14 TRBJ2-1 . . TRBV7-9 CASSLVRSPNEQFF TGTGCCAGCAGCTTAGTACGGTCACCCAATGAGCAGTTCTTC
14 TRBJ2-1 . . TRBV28 CASRVGGEDNEQFF TGTGCCAGCAGGGTCGGCGGAGAAGACAATGAGCAGTTCTTC
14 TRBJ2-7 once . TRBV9 CASTTSLEGGEQYF TGTGCCAGCACCACTAGTCTGGAAGGGGGCGAGCAGTACTTC
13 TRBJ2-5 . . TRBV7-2 CASSSGMIKTQYF TGTGCCAGCAGCTCCGGGATGATTAAGACCCAGTACTTC
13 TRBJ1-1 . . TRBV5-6 CASSLGPNTEAFF TGTGCCAGCAGCTTGGGGCCGAACACTGAAGCTTTCTTT
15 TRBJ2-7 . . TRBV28 CASRPRGSNLYAQYF TGTGCCAGCAGGCCTCGGGGAAGTAACCTCTACGCGCAGTACTTC
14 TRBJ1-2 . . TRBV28 CASSFWGRGYGYTF TGTGCCAGCAGTTTTTGGGGGCGCGGCTATGGCTACACCTTC
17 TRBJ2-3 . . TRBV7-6 CASRRDKDGGATDTQYF TGTGCCAGCAGACGGGACAAAGATGGGGGAGCCACAGATACGCAGTATTTT
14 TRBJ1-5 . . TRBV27 CASSLEGGVVPQHF TGTGCCAGCAGTTTAGAGGGGGGGGTTGTGCCCCAGCATTTT
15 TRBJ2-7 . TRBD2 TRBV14 CASSRGSGSSYEQYF TGTGCCAGCAGCCGCGGGAGCGGTTCTTCCTACGAGCAGTACTTC
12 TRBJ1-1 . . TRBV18 CASSLKTTEAFF TGTGCCAGCTCCCTTAAAACAACTGAAGCTTTCTTT
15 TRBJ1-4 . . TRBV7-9 CASSLELRVHEKLFF TGTGCCAGCAGCTTAGAACTCCGGGTACATGAAAAACTGTTTTTT
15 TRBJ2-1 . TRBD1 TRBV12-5 CASGSDRVGDNEQFF TGTGCTAGTGGTTCCGACAGGGTTGGGGACAATGAGCAGTTCTTC
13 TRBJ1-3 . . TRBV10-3 CAIQGVSGNTIYF TGTGCCATACAAGGAGTCTCTGGAAACACCATATATTTT
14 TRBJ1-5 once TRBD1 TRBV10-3 CAILGGRGNQPQHF TGTGCCATCCTAGGGGGCAGGGGCAATCAGCCCCAGCATTTT
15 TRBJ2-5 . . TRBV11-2 CASSTGGGSQETQYF TGTGCCAGCAGCACAGGGGGGGGTTCACAAGAGACCCAGTACTTC
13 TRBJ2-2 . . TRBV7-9 CASSLQGHGELFF TGTGCCAGCAGCTTACAGGGGCACGGGGAGCTGTTTTTT
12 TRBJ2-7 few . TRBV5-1 CAFLGDIYEQYF TGCGCCTTCCTAGGGGACATTTACGAGCAGTACTTC
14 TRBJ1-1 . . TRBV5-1 CASSLGTQNTEAFF TGCGCCAGCAGCTTAGGGACACAGAACACTGAAGCTTTCTTT